The rows below give T cell receptor beta chains drawn from one sample of a study of cytomegalovirus exposure and HLA in healthy donors. Produced via immunoSEQ multiplex PCR; TCRdb's table is partial and in-frame only. The sample lists some 130,000 clones, roughly 70% occurring once. Sequencing was done on a sample of PBMCs. These receptors all stem from a human donor in good health. Both conserved end residues are part of each CDR3. D genes are given only for firm matches. Clone size is stated in some rows and not others, as once, few, many or a class when expanded.

TRBV5-1	TRBJ1-2	-	few	CASSLARNSYGYTF	TGCGCCAGCAGCTTGGCCAGGAATTCATATGGCTACACCTTC
TRBV25-1	TRBJ2-2	-	few	CATRRAGELFF	TGTGCCACTCGGCGGGCCGGGGAGCTGTTTTTT
TRBV7-3	TRBJ2-7	-	-	CASSLFAGSYEQYF	TGTGCCAGCAGCTTATTTGCGGGGTCCTACGAGCAGTACTTC
TRBV7-2	TRBJ2-2	-	-	CASSLPGNTGELFF	TGTGCCAGCAGCTTACCCGGGAACACCGGGGAGCTGTTTTTT
TRBV11-2	TRBJ2-7	-	few	CASSFEVGEQYF	TGTGCCAGCAGCTTTGAGGTTGGCGAGCAGTACTTC
TRBV11-3	TRBJ2-7	TRBD2	-	CASTVSGARGVNEQYF	TGTGCCAGCACCGTATCGGGAGCCCGGGGGGTAAACGAGCAGTACTTC
TRBV6-5	TRBJ2-7	-	-	CASKRGGLYEQYF	TGTGCCAGCAAAAGGGGGGGGCTCTACGAGCAGTACTTC
TRBV7-2	TRBJ2-3	-	-	CASSLVGGTRNPDTQYF	TGTGCCAGCAGCTTAGTAGGTGGGACAAGGAACCCAGATACGCAGTATTTT
TRBV7-6	TRBJ2-3	-	-	CASSESTDTQYF	TGTGCCAGCAGCGAGAGCACAGATACGCAGTATTTT
TRBV27	TRBJ1-5	-	few	CASSLEGDSNQPQHF	TGTGCCAGCAGTTTGGAGGGCGATAGCAATCAGCCCCAGCATTTT
TRBV10-3	TRBJ2-5	-	-	CAIKPGGETQYF	TGTGCCATAAAACCAGGGGGGGAGACCCAGTACTTC
TRBV2	TRBJ2-2	TRBD1	-	CASSVIGQGSGELFF	TGTGCCAGCAGTGTAATAGGACAGGGTTCCGGGGAGCTGTTTTTT
TRBV7-9	TRBJ1-2	TRBD1	-	CASSLDRAASENYGYTF	TGTGCCAGCAGCCTTGACAGGGCGGCTTCGGAAAACTATGGCTACACCTTC
TRBV15	TRBJ2-7	-	-	CATSRDLSHGKGLRSYEQYF	TGTGCCACCAGCAGAGATTTGAGTCATGGAAAGGGGCTCCGTTCCTACGAGCAGTACTTC
TRBV6-1	TRBJ2-5	-	-	CASSVGGRETQYF	TGTGCCAGCAGTGTGGGGGGGCGGGAGACCCAGTACTTC
TRBV7-8	TRBJ2-5	TRBD2	-	CASSPLAGGGQETQYF	TGTGCCAGCAGCCCATTAGCGGGAGGGGGTCAAGAGACCCAGTACTTC
TRBV6-5	TRBJ2-2	TRBD2	-	CASTQGSGSAGELFF	TGTGCCAGCACCCAGGGTAGCGGGAGTGCCGGGGAGCTGTTTTTT
TRBV18	TRBJ2-5	-	few	CASSQGFQETQYF	TGTGCCAGCTCACAGGGGTTCCAAGAGACCCAGTACTTC
TRBV5-4	TRBJ2-7	-	-	CASSLEGGREQYF	TGTGCCAGCAGCTTGGAAGGGGGTCGGGAGCAGTACTTC
TRBV29-1	TRBJ2-1	TRBD1	few	CSVERDRGRIAGDNNEQFF	TGCAGCGTTGAAAGGGACAGGGGGCGGATAGCGGGGGATAACAATGAGCAGTTCTTC